This TCR beta chain was obtained from a study of blood T cell repertoires in COVID-19. Study-wide context: Specimens from acute and convalescent COVID-19 originated in the United States, Italy and Spain. T cells, B-cell-depleted T cells, or PBMCs supplied cDNA or gDNA.

The table came from immunoSEQ multiplex PCR; TCRdb's copy has only in-frame clones and leaves some out. This table holds fewer than 700,000 clones, around nine tenths found once. Seattle participants joined during active infection and were tracked over time. CDR1 and CDR2 (germline): SGHRS, YFSETQ. J was trimmed by 6 bases and V by 3 bases; bases with no gene match: 8. The CDR3 has 14 residues. The TCR originated in a woman in her 50s with COVID-19, enrolled during active disease. The specimen was peripheral blood. This chain connects TRBV5-1 to TRBJ1-2; 7 nucleotides agree with TRBD1. CDR3 in amino acids: CASSSGDSVDGYTF. For the CDR3, the DNA is TGCGCCAGCAGCTCCGGGGACAGCGTTGATGGCTACACCTTC.